This T cell receptor beta chain originates from a study of Graves' ophthalmopathy and Graves' hyperthyroidism. General study findings and limits: The model reached around 64% sensitivity and around 74% specificity for predicting ophthalmopathy progression.

The study amplified TCR beta CDR3 regions using RNA transcripts. RT-PCR in the first round used HTBI primers; a second-round multiplex PCR followed. TCRdb re-analysed the multiplex PCR reads in MiXCR, keeping a single row per CDR3 protein. The profile shows 660,000 or so distinct CDR3 sequences, about 41% of them singletons. About this clonotype: As yet, its antigen is unknown.

If patients had other autoimmune diseases, uncontrolled infections, pregnancy or lactation, they were excluded. The diagnosis was founded upon clinical symptoms, serum thyroxine, TRAb, thyroid ultrasound and orbital computed tomography. The starting material, more than 8.5 ml of fresh peripheral blood, provided the PBMCs. The CDR3 extends over 19 amino acids. CDR1 is SGHRS, CDR2 YFSETQ, per germline. Trimming removed 0 bases from V and 0 bases from J, with 16 bases in between. The receptor was isolated from an adult man with Graves' ophthalmopathy. This rearrangement joins TRBV5-1 to TRBJ2-6, with D possibly called TRBD1 or TRBD2 (5 bases each). Sequencing used peripheral blood. The CDR3 DNA sequence: TGCGCCAGCAGCTTGGTGGGGGTACCCATCAGCTCTGGGGCCAACGTCCTGACTTTC. It encodes CASSLVGVPISSGANVLTF.